The 18 T cell receptor beta chains presented below share a single source sample, sequenced in a study of shared clonotypes between healthy human individuals. The data were produced by immunoSEQ multiplex PCR, yet TCRdb's version contains in-frame clones alone and is incomplete. This table has 2,100,000 or so clones, around 95% appearing once. The material sequenced was naive CD4+ T cells sorted from blood. Described subset: CD45RA+ positively selected. The receptors shown here come from a man aged 18-30 years in good health.

On this clone: Other DNA variants within this sample encode the same CDR3. The DNA for the CDR3 is TGTGCCAGCAGCCCCCGACTAGCGGCTTACAATGAGCAGTTCTTC. Its translation: CASSPRLAAYNEQFF. The chain is built from TRBV11-2 and TRBJ2-1; 9 nucleotides agree with TRBD2. V dropped 5 bases and J dropped 4; count of bases not matched to a gene: 6. CDR3 length: 15 amino acids. In germline, CDR1 is SGHAT, CDR2 FQNNGV. Based on the CDR3 plus reference TRBV11-2 and TRBJ2-1, the full variable domain is EAGVAQSPRYKIIEKRQSVAFWCNPISGHATLYWYQQILGQGPKLLIQFQNNGVVDDSQLPKDRFSAERLKGVDSTLKIQPAKLEDSAVYLCASSPRLAAYNEQFFGPGTRLTVL.

V usage is TRBV11-3 and J usage is TRBJ2-1; 9 bases fit TRBD2. CDR1 and CDR2 (germline): SGHNT, YENEEA. V lost 5 bases and J lost 5; bases outside the gene matches: 7. The CDR3 is 15 residues long. CDR3 DNA sequence: TGTGCCAGCAGCATTTTAGCGGGAGCCCACAATGAGCAGTTCTTC. The encoded protein is CASSILAGAHNEQFF.

The chain couples TRBV4-3 to TRBJ1-5; no clear D. Per germline, CDR1 LGHNA and CDR2 YSLEER. The CDR3 has 15 amino acids. The V end was cut by 0 bases, the J end by 7 bases, with 13 bases between. CDR3 in amino acids: CASSQDSQTRQPQHF. The CDR3 nucleotides read TGCGCCAGCAGCCAAGACAGTCAAACGAGGCAGCCCCAGCATTTT.

The V and J genes are TRBV11-3 and TRBJ2-1, with D perhaps TRBD2 (6 bases). Germline values: CDR1 SGHNT, CDR2 YENEEA. The V and J ends lost 5 bases and 9 bases respectively, with 20 bases between them. The CDR3 contains 15 residues. The CDR3 region is CASSPGLGGGVEQFF. In DNA, the CDR3 is TGTGCCAGCAGCCCGGGACTGGGGGGTGGGGTTGAGCAGTTCTTC.

V and J are TRBV15 and TRBJ1-4; D may be TRBD1 (5 bases). CDR3 size: 15 residues. The germline CDR1 and CDR2 sequences are LNHNV and YYDKDF (reference sequence). V lost 1 base, J lost 4 bases, and 10 bases lay in between. The CDR3 DNA reads TGTGCCACCAGCAGAGGAGGGGCGTTTAATGAAAAACTGTTTTTT. Translation gives CATSRGGAFNEKLFF.

This rearrangement joins TRBV5-8 to TRBJ1-5, with D uncertain. Germline V lookup: CDR1 SGHTS, CDR2 YDEGEE. The V and J ends lost 2 bases and 3 bases respectively, with 15 bases between them. CDR3 length: 16 residues. The DNA of the CDR3 is TGTGCCAGCAGCTTCGGACCTCTAGGGAACAATCAGCCCCAGCATTTT. It codes for CASSFGPLGNNQPQHF.

The rearrangement joins TRBV30 to TRBJ1-1; the match to TRBD1 covers 10 bases. V was pared by 2 bases and J by 3 bases, with 9 bases of the junction left unmatched. Germline V gene sequence: CDR1 GTSNPN, CDR2 SVGIG (reference sequence). This CDR3 comprises 16 residues. CDR3 protein: CAWSRANGQGDTEAFF. The CDR3 DNA reads TGTGCCTGGAGTCGAGCAAATGGACAGGGGGACACTGAAGCTTTCTTT.

The chain has TRBV7-2 and TRBJ2-5; D is uncertain. With 4 bases removed from V and 1 base from J, the gap between germline ends came to 7 bases. From germline, CDR1 is SGHTA and CDR2 FQGNSA. This CDR3 has 13 amino acids. This CDR3 reads CASSSLVQETQYF. The CDR3 bases are TGTGCCAGCAGCTCCTTGGTCCAAGAGACCCAGTACTTC.

The V gene is TRBV30, the J gene TRBJ1-5; a possible D gene is TRBD1 (5 bases). The length of the CDR3 is 15 residues. Germline-derived CDR1 and CDR2 are GTSNPN and SVGIG (reference sequence). Trimming removed 0 bases from V and 7 bases from J, with 16 bases in between. The CDR3 protein is CAWSVTTKGIQPQHF. In DNA, the CDR3 is TGTGCCTGGAGTGTAACAACCAAGGGGATACAGCCCCAGCATTTT.

V gene TRBV5-1 combines with J gene TRBJ2-7; maybe TRBD2 (6 bases). Trimming removed 2 bases at V and 2 bases at J, with 17 bases between. The CDR3 contains 16 residues. The germline V gene encodes CDR1 SGHRS and CDR2 YFSETQ. CDR3 region: CASSFGGSAQTYEQYF. CDR3 bases: TGCGCCAGCAGCTTCGGGGGTAGCGCGCAAACCTACGAGCAGTACTTC. The full variable domain, its missing parts supplied by reference TRBV5-1 and TRBJ2-7, is KAGVTQTPRYLIKTRGQQVTLSCSPISGHRSVSWYQQTPGQGLQFLFEYFSETQRNKGNFPGRFSGRQFSNSRSEMNVSTLELGDSALYLCASSFGGSAQTYEQYFGPGTRLTVT.

This clone occurred a few times. The rearrangement links TRBV7-9 to TRBJ2-1; D not resolved. Trimming removed 5 bases at V and 4 bases at J, with 15 bases between. This CDR3 contains 15 residues. In germline, CDR1 is SEHNR, CDR2 FQNEAQ (reference sequence). CDR3 in DNA: TGTGCCAGCAGCGACCGGGCCCTTGCATACAATGAGCAGTTCTTC. Translation: CASSDRALAYNEQFF.

About this clone: At the DNA level, this CDR3 is encoded by other sequences in the same sample as well. This chain joins TRBV5-1 and TRBJ2-3; D is ambiguous. This CDR3 is 15 amino acids long. V gave up 0 bases and J gave up 2 bases, with 10 bases separating them. The germline V gene encodes CDR1 SGHRS and CDR2 YFSETQ. As DNA, the CDR3 is TGCGCCAGCAGCTTGGGGGTACCCGACACAGATACGCAGTATTTT. It codes for CASSLGVPDTDTQYF.

The chain recombines TRBV20-1 with TRBJ1-4; D is undetermined. The V end was cut by 3 bases, the J end by 4 bases, with 3 bases between. CDR3 size: 11 residues. The germline CDR1 and CDR2 sequences are DFQATT and SNEGSKA (reference sequence). The CDR3 is CSASYNEKLFF. DNA for the CDR3: TGCAGTGCTAGCTATAATGAAAAACTGTTTTTT.

About this clone: The sample has other DNA sequences that encode this CDR3 too. V and J are TRBV7-2 and TRBJ2-7, with 7 positions matching TRBD2. Trimming removed 3 bases from V and 4 bases from J; junction bases left unmatched: 9. The CDR3 totals 15 residues. Germline loops: CDR1 SGHTA, CDR2 FQGNSA. This chain's CDR3 is CASSLGSSGSYEQYF. The DNA of the CDR3 is TGTGCCAGCAGCTTGGGATCTAGCGGCAGTTACGAGCAGTACTTC.

J is TRBJ2-1 and V is TRBV19, with a tentative D call TRBD2 (5 bases). The CDR3 totals 15 residues. Trimming removed 3 bases from V and 4 bases from J, with 13 bases in between. CDR1 LNHDA and CDR2 SQIVND come from the germline V gene (reference sequence). The CDR3 region is CASSIGVTRYNEQFF. Written as DNA, the CDR3 is TGTGCCAGTAGTATCGGGGTTACCCGGTACAATGAGCAGTTCTTC.

This clone was detected only a few times. Other DNA sequences from this sample encode an identical CDR3 as well. The chain employs TRBV18 and TRBJ1-1; D call uncertain. Germline CDR1 reads KGHSH; CDR2 reads LQKENI. There are 14 residues in the CDR3. V shed 0 bases and J shed 1 base, with 6 bases lying between them. CDR3 protein: CASSPPSTNTEAFF. The CDR3 coding sequence is TGTGCCAGCTCACCACCGAGCACGAACACTGAAGCTTTCTTT.

V is TRBV19 and J is TRBJ2-3; a possible D gene is TRBD1 (5 bases). The CDR3 totals 12 residues. V dropped 6 bases and J dropped 6 bases, with 10 bases sitting between them. In germline, CDR1 is LNHDA, CDR2 SQIVND (reference sequence). The DNA for the CDR3 is TGTGCCAGTAGGGACAAGGGGGATACGCAGTATTTT. The encoded protein is CASRDKGDTQYF. The variable domain in full, with the rest retrieved from reference TRBV19 and TRBJ2-3, is DGGITQSPKYLFRKEGQNVTLSCEQNLNHDAMYWYRQDPGQGLRLIYYSQIVNDFQKGDIAEGYSVSREKKESFPLTVTSAQKNPTAFYLCASRDKGDTQYFGPGTRLTVL.

Turning to this clone: The same CDR3 also results from other DNA sequences found in this sample. V and J are TRBV10-3 and TRBJ1-3; D is unresolved. CDR1 is ENHRY, CDR2 SYGVKD, per germline. V shed 3 bases and J shed 0 bases, with 3 bases lying between them. CDR3 size: 13 residues. The CDR3: CAISELSGNTIYF. DNA of the CDR3: TGTGCCATCAGTGAACTCTCTGGAAACACCATATATTTT.